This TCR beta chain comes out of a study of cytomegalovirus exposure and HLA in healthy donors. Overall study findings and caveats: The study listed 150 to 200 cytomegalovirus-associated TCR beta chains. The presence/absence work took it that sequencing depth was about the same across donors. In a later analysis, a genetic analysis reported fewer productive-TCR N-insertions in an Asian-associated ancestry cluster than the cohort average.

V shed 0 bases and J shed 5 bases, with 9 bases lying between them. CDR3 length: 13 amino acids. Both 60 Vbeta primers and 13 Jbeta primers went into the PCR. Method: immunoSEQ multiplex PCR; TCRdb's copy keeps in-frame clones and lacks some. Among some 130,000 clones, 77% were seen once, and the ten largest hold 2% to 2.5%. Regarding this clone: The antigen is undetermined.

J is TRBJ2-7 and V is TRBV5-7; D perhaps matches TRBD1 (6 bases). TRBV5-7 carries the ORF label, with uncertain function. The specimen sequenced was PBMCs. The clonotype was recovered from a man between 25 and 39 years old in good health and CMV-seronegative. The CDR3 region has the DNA TGTGCCAGCAGCTTGGGGACAGTCAACGAGCAGTACTTC. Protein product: CASSLGTVNEQYF.